One T cell receptor (beta chain) is described in this entry. Antigen: not known. This sample was included in a study of Tregs in tolerant kidney transplant recipients. About the study: Recipients received nonmyeloablative bone marrow transplants from related graft donors, with transient mixed chimerism.

Unstimulated regulatory T cells (CD4+CD25+CD127-), CD4+CD25- non-regulatory cells, CD4 and CD8 cells were FACS-sorted from thawed PBMCs. Findings and limits, study-wide: Nucleotide sequences could not be compared across some patients' samples due to primer changes. Biological reproducibility was not directly addressed, but technical replication error appeared minimal.

This table comes from immunoSEQ multiplex PCR, and its TCRdb copy is limited to in-frame clones, with some not included. The table shows more than 60,000 clones, with 98% occurring only once. This TCR was sampled from a human donor who received a combined kidney and bone marrow transplant. Sequenced material: CD4+ T cells from blood, taken before the transplant.

The CDR3 DNA follows: TGTGCCAGCAGCGCTCAGGGCGAAAAACTGTTTTTT. Encoded protein: CASSAQGEKLFF. The chain is built from TRBV7-2 and TRBJ1-4; D may be TRBD1 (5 bases). V was cut by 5 bases and J by 8 bases, with 9 bases left in between. This CDR3 comprises 12 residues. Germline V lookup: CDR1 SGHTA, CDR2 FQGNSA.